This T cell receptor (beta chain) came from a study of cytomegalovirus exposure and HLA in healthy donors (dated 2017 in TCRdb). In terms of the full investigation: An earlier analysis of approximately 640 of the donors reported 276 Gb of sequence data and more than 90 million unique TCR beta sequences from 150 million to 200 million T cells. Class I and class II HLA loci were covered by the typing at four-digit resolution. Across approximately 400 genotyped donors of the cohort, an average of about 240,000 unique TCR beta nucleotide sequences per donor were sequenced, and roughly 17% of those sequences were non-productive. Five DR-DQ haplotypes were handled as single units for association and clustering because linkage in the cohort was strong. All discovery cohort repertoires had been generated using a single sequencing platform. Approximately 310 gigabases of sequencing data and roughly 81 million unique TCR sequences made up an early release that covered fewer than 650 HLA-typed donors. The genetic ancestry cluster associated with self-reported Caucasian donors included around 76% of the 350 to 500 genotyped donors. The number of donors typed differed by locus, with 629-630 for A, B, C, DRB1 and DQB1, 522 for DQA1, 600 to 610 for DPA1, and over 400 for DPB1. Rather than drawing on any new phenotypic data, the later analysis identified candidate immune exposures from TCR beta sequences and the way those sequences occurred across donors. A later genetic analysis took genome-wide SNP genotypes for about 55% of the roughly 700 donors and used that subset as a discovery cohort. Donor age, sex, ethnicity and CMV serostatus were collected together with the repertoire data. Along with the approximately 600-subject first cohort, a separate validation cohort of some 130 different subjects was used. The study used immunosequencing to profile the T cell repertoires of 666 subjects and linked those repertoires to cytomegalovirus serostatus. An earlier analysis of roughly 580 of the donors used high-throughput TCR beta sequencing to judge whether each TCR beta V gene segment behaved as functional or pseudogenic. In a later analysis, previously published TCR beta repertoires from several hundred donors were re-analyzed and high-resolution HLA genotyping was added so that TCR occurrence patterns could be studied. The study combined high-throughput TCR immunosequencing, statistical association of individual TCRs with disease status, and machine learning to predict cytomegalovirus infection status. The study was designed to test whether signatures of past pathogen exposure could be identified by cataloging public T cell receptors. The paper as a whole reports these results and caveats: An association between a missense DCLRE1C variant and V-gene and J-gene trimming of TCR beta chains was found in a later genetic analysis and replicated in an independent cohort. In an earlier analysis of around 500 of the donors, most TCR beta V segments appeared in productive rearrangements about 87% or about 30% of the time, broadly matching IMGT annotations. A further reported finding was that TCR beta sequences accurately predicted the HLA-A and HLA-B alleles for most subjects in the first cohort. When HLA alleles, especially DR and DQ, strongly co-occurred, attributing TCR associations to individual alleles was difficult. Immune exposure information for the cohort was limited to CMV serostatus. According to a later analysis, TCR association rates differed among HLA loci, with DRB1 alleles showing the most associated TCRs and HLA-C alleles showing the fewest. Because HLA typing was unavailable for some donors at each locus, only the typed subset was used in association tests. Correlated functional status among segregating V segments might be attributable to linkage disequilibrium, but an unknown experimental factor could not be ruled out. The cohort was sequenced for TCR beta chains only, and without alpha or paired-chain data the features that could be detected were limited. Cytomegalovirus status was reported to be diagnosed by the classifier with high specificity and sensitivity in both the original and validation cohorts. The study listed approximately 150 TCR beta chains as associated with cytomegalovirus. Some IMGT-functional V segments, including TRBV6-2 and TRBV6-3, could not be distinguished by the 87-base-pair reads and were therefore excluded. The authors suggested that the approach could potentially be generalized to other disease states and immunological phenotypes. At a false discovery rate of 0.05, a later analysis linked 16,951 TCR beta sequences to specific HLA alleles. In a later analysis, HLA-associated TCR beta chains showed more clonal expansion and lower generation probabilities than non-associated chains that were equally common. Sequencing depth was assumed to be roughly uniform across donors in the presence/absence analyses, though that assumption may not hold. According to a later analysis, most CMV-associated TCR beta chains appeared to be HLA-restricted, and the HLA associations seemed to be driven largely by CMV exposure. According to a later genetic analysis, donors in an Asian-associated ancestry cluster had fewer N-insertions in productive TCRs than the approximately 650-donor mean. Several of the top co-occurrence clusters appeared to be linked to parvovirus B19, influenza, CMV and Epstein-Barr virus, according to a later analysis. The earlier analysis of about 600 of the donors excluded roughly 17 rarely observed V segments, including chromosome 9 orphons, because counts were too low. Most TCR sequences were seen in very few donors, while some public TCRs were found in many individuals. In vitro tests confirmed that a few of the cytomegalovirus-associated TCR beta chains recognize cytomegalovirus antigens. A cluster of highly shared sequence variants was judged likely to be a technical artifact of the sequencing pipeline.

According to the germline V gene, CDR1 reads SGHTA and CDR2 reads FQGNSA. The CDR3 goes from the cysteine to the phenylalanine over 15 residues. Only CDR3 DNA remains: 45 bases, in frame from the first base. V drops 1 base and J drops 5 bases, leaving 14 bases in between. A remark on this clone: Its specific antigen is unknown. Base qualities are not recorded, but no much larger clone differs from it by a single base.

The cohort consisted of 600 to 750 healthy bone marrow donors. At the time of sampling, every cohort member was nominally healthy, though immune exposures that went unrecorded were likely present. The donor tested CMV seronegative, placing the donor among the roughly 400 seronegative members of the cohort. A peripheral blood sample was provided by each donor, and peripheral blood mononuclear cells were used for TCR beta sequencing. Genomic DNA extraction from the blood cell samples was performed with the Qiagen DNeasy Blood Extraction Kit. The protocol used for the library was the immunoSEQ multiplex PCR assay. For the multiplex PCR, a mixture combining 60 forward primers for TCR Vbeta segments and 13 reverse primers for TCR Jbeta segments was used. Amplification of the CDR3 region of rearranged TCR beta genes was performed with a multiplex PCR assay on genomic DNA. Amplified TCR beta libraries were sequenced as 87-base-pair reads on the Illumina HiSeq System. The published analysis was carried out like this. A later analysis counted about 80 million unique TCR beta chains across the approximately 700 repertoires, and some 12 million of these chains were shared by at least two donors. Raw reads were error-corrected and collapsed into unique sequences with a nearest-neighbor algorithm that merged closely related sequences to remove PCR and sequencing errors. To assign V, D and J gene segments, CDR3 sequences were aligned to IMGT reference sequences. For a sequence to be retained, a match of at least six nucleotides was required to both a V gene segment and a J gene segment. A rearrangement counted as productive if the CDR3 had no stop codons and remained in frame with V and J, and every other rearrangement counted as non-productive. CDR3 was defined by IMGT convention, running from the second conserved V-encoded cysteine to the conserved J-encoded phenylalanine. The earlier analysis of 587 of the donors excluded any sequence lacking an unambiguous match to a single V gene segment. An earlier analysis of just under 600 of the donors called V segments functional above 56.7% productive rearrangements and segregating when the between-donor standard deviation exceeded 5%. A statistical classification framework was built for diagnosing cytomegalovirus status from the catalog of TCR beta chain sequences. In a later analysis, TCR nucleotide sequences were compared against IMGT/GENE-DB human TR gene sequences so that V and J genes could be assigned. A later analysis assigned CDR3 sequences and most-parsimonious VDJ recombination scenarios with the TCRdist pipeline. In a later analysis, every TCR beta chain was defined by the combination of its CDR3 amino acid sequence and its V-gene family, and reads without a unique V-gene family were dropped. To address suspected cross-contamination and a sequencing artifact, a later analysis removed approximately 600 highly shared, low-generation-probability nucleotide sequences. In a later analysis, a clonal expansion index was calculated for each public chain from normalized within-repertoire ranks of inferred template counts. Generation probabilities in a later analysis came from a VDJ recombination model fitted to out-of-frame rearrangements, and those results were checked against IGoR. In a later analysis, TCR-TCR, TCR-HLA and TCR-CMV co-occurrence was scored with hypergeometric tests, and a repertoire-size bias correction was applied to TCR pairs. A later analysis estimated false discovery rates by permuting HLA or CMV assignments 20 times. A later analysis grouped co-occurring TCRs with DBSCAN, adding TCRdist sequence similarity when clustering within HLA-allele-positive subsets. Co-occurrence clustering excluded repertoires with fewer than 30,000 or more than 120,000 public chains, plus five with anomalous nucleotide sharing. In its TCRdb copy, this immuneACCESS table keeps in-frame sequences only and misses some clones. Where compared with another copy, unresolved V genes explain less than half of these, and the others have no known cause. V and J calls and clone size come straight from that table; D and trimming were deduced from the DNA. The sample table lists approximately 170,000 clones, approximately 88% of them with a count of one. The ten most abundant clones make up approximately 1.3% of the sample.

This receptor was taken from a boy younger than 10 in good health and CMV-seronegative. Here the chain combines TRBV7-2 and TRBJ2-5; possibly the D gene is TRBD2, per 6 matching bases. Material: PBMCs. The DNA sequence is given as TGTGCCAGCAGCTTAGGCGGGAATAGTCTCGAGACCCAGTACTTC. The translation is CASSLGGNSLETQYF.